This T cell receptor (beta chain) is from a study of cytomegalovirus exposure and HLA in healthy donors. Study context: For the roughly 400 genotyped donors, roughly 80% fell within the Caucasian-associated ancestry cluster.

This CDR3 comprises 15 residues. Germline V gene lookup returns CDR1 MNHNS and CDR2 SASEGT. V lost 7 bases and J 1 base, leaving 14 bases between the germline ends. Each of the donors was a healthy bone marrow donor. Findings and limits, study-wide: A later analysis reportedly found fewer N-insertions in an Asian-associated ancestry cluster than the approximately 700-donor mean.

Comment on this clone: Its antigen is not identified.

The PCR used 60 Vbeta and 13 Jbeta primers. As handled by the study authors: As a later analysis found, there were around 86 million unique TCR beta chains, of which roughly 11 million were shared. The table came from immunoSEQ multiplex PCR; TCRdb's copy has only in-frame clones and leaves some out. Clone size and the V and J calls come from that table; the DNA yielded D and trimming. The table shows fewer than 80,000 clones, with about four fifths occurring only once. The receptor was isolated from a woman aged 25 to 45 in good health and CMV-seronegative. The gene calls are TRBV6-1 and TRBJ2-1, with D maybe TRBD2 (6 bases). Sequencing was carried out using PBMCs. The CDR3 loop is CASMVAAYSYNEQFF. CDR3 sequence (DNA): TGTGCCAGCATGGTAGCGGCCTATTCCTACAATGAGCAGTTCTTC.